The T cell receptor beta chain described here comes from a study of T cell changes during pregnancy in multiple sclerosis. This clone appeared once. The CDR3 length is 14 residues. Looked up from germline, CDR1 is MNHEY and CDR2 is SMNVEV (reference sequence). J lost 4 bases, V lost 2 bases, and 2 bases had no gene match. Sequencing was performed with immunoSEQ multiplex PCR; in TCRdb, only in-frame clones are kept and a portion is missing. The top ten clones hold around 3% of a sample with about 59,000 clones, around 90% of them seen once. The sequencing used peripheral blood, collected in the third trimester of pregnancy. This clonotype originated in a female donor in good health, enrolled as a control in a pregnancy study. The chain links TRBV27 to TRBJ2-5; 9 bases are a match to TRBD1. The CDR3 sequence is CASSLRDRAETQYF. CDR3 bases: TGTGCCAGCAGTTTAAGGGACAGGGCAGAGACCCAGTACTTC.